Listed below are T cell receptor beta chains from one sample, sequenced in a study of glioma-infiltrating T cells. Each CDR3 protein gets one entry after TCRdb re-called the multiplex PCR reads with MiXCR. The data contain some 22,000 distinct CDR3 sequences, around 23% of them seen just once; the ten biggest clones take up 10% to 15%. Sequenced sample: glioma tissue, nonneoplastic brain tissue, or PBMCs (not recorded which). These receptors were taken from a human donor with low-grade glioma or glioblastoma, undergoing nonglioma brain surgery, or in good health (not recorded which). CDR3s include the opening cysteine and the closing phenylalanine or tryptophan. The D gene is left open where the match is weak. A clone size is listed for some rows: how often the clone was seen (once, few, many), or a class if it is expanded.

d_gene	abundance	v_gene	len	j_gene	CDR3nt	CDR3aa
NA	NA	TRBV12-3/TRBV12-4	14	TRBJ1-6	TGTGCCAGCAGTTACGCGAGCGGATATTCACCCCTCCACTTT	CASSYASGYSPLHF
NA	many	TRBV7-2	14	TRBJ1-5	TGTGCCAGCAGCCGACGGGACATTAATCAGCCCCAGCATTTT	CASSRRDINQPQHF
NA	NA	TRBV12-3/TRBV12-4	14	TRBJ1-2	TGTGCCAGCAGTTTGGCCGCCTATGGCTATGGCTACACCTTC	CASSLAAYGYGYTF
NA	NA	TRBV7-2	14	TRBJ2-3	TGTACCAGCAGCTTCAGAAGGCACACAGATACGCAGTATTTT	CTSSFRRHTDTQYF
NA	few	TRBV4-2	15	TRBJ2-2	TGTGCCAGCAGCCATGACGGAGCCGACACCGGGGAGCCGTTTTTT	CASSHDGADTGEPFF
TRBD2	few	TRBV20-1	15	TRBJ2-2	TGCAGTGCTAGAGTCAGCGGGGGAGGCACCGGGGAGCTGTTTTTT	CSARVSGGGTGELFF
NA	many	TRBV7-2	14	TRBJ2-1	TGTGCCAGCAGCTTAGAAGTCGTTGCGAGTGAGCAGTTCTTC	CASSLEVVASEQFF
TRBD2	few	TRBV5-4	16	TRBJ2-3	TGTGCCAGCAGCCAGACTAGCGGGGGGGCCTTAGATACGCAGTATTTT	CASSQTSGGALDTQYF
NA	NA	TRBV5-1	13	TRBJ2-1	TGCGCCAGCAGCTTGGAAGGGCGCAATGAGCAGTTCTTC	CASSLEGRNEQFF
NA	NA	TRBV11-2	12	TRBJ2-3	TGTGCCAGCAGCCCCCGTGAGATCGGGCAGTATTTT	CASSPREIGQYF
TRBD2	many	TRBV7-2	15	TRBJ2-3	TGTGCCAGCAGCTATAAAGCGGGGGCCACAGATACGCAGTATTTT	CASSYKAGATDTQYF
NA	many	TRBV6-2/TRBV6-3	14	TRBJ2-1	TGTGCCAGCAGTTATGAACGGGGAAGGAATGAGCAGTTCTTC	CASSYERGRNEQFF
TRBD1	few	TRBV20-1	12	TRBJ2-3	TGCAGTGCTACAGGGGGCATAGATACGCAGTATTTT	CSATGGIDTQYF
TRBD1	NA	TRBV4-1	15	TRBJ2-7	TGCGCCAGCAGCCAAGATGTCAAGGGGGCATGGGAGCAGTACTTC	CASSQDVKGAWEQYF
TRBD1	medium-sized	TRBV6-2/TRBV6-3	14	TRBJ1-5	TGTGCCAGCAGTTCCGGGGGACAGTCTCAGCCCCAGCATTTT	CASSSGGQSQPQHF
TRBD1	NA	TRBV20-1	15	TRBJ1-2	TGCAGTGCTAGAAATCAGAGACAGGGGAGCTATGGCTACACCTTC	CSARNQRQGSYGYTF
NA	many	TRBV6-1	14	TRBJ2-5	TGTGCCAGCAGGCAATTTGGGGGGCAAGAGACCCAGTACTTC	CASRQFGGQETQYF
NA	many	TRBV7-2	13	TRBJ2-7	TGTGCCAGCAGCTTAGTCGAAGGGTACGAGCAGTACTTC	CASSLVEGYEQYF
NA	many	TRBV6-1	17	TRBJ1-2	TGTGCCAGCAGTGAAGTTCCAGGGCTTCTAGCTAACTATGGCTACACCTTC	CASSEVPGLLANYGYTF
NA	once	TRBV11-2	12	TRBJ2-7	TGTGCCAGCAGCGCTGGGATCTACGAGCAGTACTTC	CASSAGIYEQYF
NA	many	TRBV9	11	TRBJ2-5	TGTGCCAGCAGCGCGGGCCCCCTCCAGTACTTC	CASSAGPLQYF
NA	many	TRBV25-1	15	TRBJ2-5	TGTGCCAGCTCCCAAGTTTCCGGGCGCACAGAGACCCAGTACTTC	CASSQVSGRTETQYF
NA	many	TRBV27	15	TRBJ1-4	TGTGCCAGCACCGCGCGGAGAGAAACTAATGAAAAACTGTTTTTT	CASTARRETNEKLFF
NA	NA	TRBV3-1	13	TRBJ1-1	TGTGCCAGCAGTCTTGAGATGAACACTGAAGCTTTCTTT	CASSLEMNTEAFF
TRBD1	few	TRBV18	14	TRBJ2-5	TGTGCCAGCTCACCTGACGACAGGGGGCAGACCCAGTACTTC	CASSPDDRGQTQYF
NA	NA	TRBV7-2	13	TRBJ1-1	TGTGCCAGCAGCTCCCTAACAAAGGGCGTTGCTTTCTTT	CASSSLTKGVAFF
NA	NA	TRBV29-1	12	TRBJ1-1	TGCAGCGGGATGTTCCCTAACACTGAAGCTTTCTTT	CSGMFPNTEAFF
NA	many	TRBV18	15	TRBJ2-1	TGTGCCAGCTCACGTCCCCTAGCGGACAGCAATGAGCAGTTCTTC	CASSRPLADSNEQFF
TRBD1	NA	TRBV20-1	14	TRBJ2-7	TGCAGTGCTAGAGATACAGGGGTCTCCCACGAGCAGTACTTC	CSARDTGVSHEQYF
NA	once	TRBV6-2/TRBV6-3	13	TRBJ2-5	TGTGCCAGCACCGGGACGGCTGTGGGGACCCAGTGCTTC	CASTGTAVGTQCF
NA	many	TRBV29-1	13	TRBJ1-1	TGCAGCGCCAATGGGAGGAGAGCAGGTGGAGCTTTCTTT	CSANGRRAGGAFF
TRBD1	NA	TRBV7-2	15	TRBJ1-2	TGTGCCAGCAGCGCGACCGGGACAGGAGGCTATGGCTACACCTTC	CASSATGTGGYGYTF
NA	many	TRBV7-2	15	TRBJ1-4	TGTGCCAGCAGCCCCCAGGGTCTGACCAACGAAAAACTGTTTTTT	CASSPQGLTNEKLFF
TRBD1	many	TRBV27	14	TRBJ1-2	TGTGCCAGCAGTACCCCAGGGGGACTCTATGGCTACACCTTC	CASSTPGGLYGYTF
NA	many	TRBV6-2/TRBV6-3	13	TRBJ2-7	TGTGCCAGCAGTTACTCGAGTAGACGAGAGCAGTACTTC	CASSYSSRREQYF
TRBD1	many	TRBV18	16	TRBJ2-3	TGTGCCAGCTCACCAGAAAACAGGGGGCTGGCAGATACGCAGTATTTT	CASSPENRGLADTQYF
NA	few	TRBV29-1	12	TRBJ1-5	TGCAGCGTTGAAGAGCCGCCGCAGCCCCAGCATTTT	CSVEEPPQPQHF
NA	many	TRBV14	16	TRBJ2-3	TGTGCCAGCAGCCAACTTGGAGAATCGGTGGGAGATACGCAGTATTTT	CASSQLGESVGDTQYF
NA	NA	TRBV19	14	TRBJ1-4	TGTGCCAGTAGTACCCGCTTAGGAAATGAAAAACTGTTTTTT	CASSTRLGNEKLFF
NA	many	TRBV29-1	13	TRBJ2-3	TGCAGCGTTGAAGGAGGGGCGCCAGATACGCAGTATTTT	CSVEGGAPDTQYF
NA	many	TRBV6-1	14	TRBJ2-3	TGTGCCAGCTGGGTAATATCGCGCACAGATACGCAGTATTTT	CASWVISRTDTQYF
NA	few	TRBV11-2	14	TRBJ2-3	TGTGCCAGCAGCCCGACTACTTTCACAGATACGCAGTATTTT	CASSPTTFTDTQYF
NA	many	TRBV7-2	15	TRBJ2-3	TGTGCCAGCAGCTTAGACTACCTTAGCACAGATACGCAGTATTTT	CASSLDYLSTDTQYF
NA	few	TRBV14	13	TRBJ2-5	TGTGCCAGCAGCCGGGGACTCCAAGAGACCCAGTACTTC	CASSRGLQETQYF
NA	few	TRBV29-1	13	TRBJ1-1	TGCAGCGTTTCGGGCTTCGTGAACACTGAAGCTTTCTTT	CSVSGFVNTEAFF
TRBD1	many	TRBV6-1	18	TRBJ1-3	TGTGCCAGCAGTGGAGGACAGGGAGAAAGAGTAGCTGGAAACACCATATATTTT	CASSGGQGERVAGNTIYF
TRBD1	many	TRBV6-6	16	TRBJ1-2	TGTGCCAGCAGTTACGGGGGAACACTCAGGGGGCATGGCTACACCTTC	CASSYGGTLRGHGYTF
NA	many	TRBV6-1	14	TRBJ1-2	TGTGCCAGCAGTTCCTCAGGGGTATCGGATGGCTACACCTTC	CASSSSGVSDGYTF
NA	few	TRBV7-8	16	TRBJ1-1	TGTGCCAGCAGCTTAGAATTTGGGGGCCACATAACTGAAGCTTTCTTT	CASSLEFGGHITEAFF
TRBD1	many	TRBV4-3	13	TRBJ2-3	TGCGCCAGCAGCCAGGGACAGTCCGATACGCAGTATTTT	CASSQGQSDTQYF
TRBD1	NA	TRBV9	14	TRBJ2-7	TGTGCCAGCAGCGTTGCAGGGGGAGATTACGAGCAGTACTTC	CASSVAGGDYEQYF
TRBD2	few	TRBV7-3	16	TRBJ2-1	TGTGCCAGCAGCTTAAGTTCCAGCGGGGTTATATATGAGCAGTTCTTC	CASSLSSSGVIYEQFF
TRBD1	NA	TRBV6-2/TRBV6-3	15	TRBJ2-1	TGTGCCAGCAGTCCTTCCGGGACAGGGGTCAGTGAGCAGTTCTTC	CASSPSGTGVSEQFF
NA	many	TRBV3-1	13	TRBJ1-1	TGTGCCAGCAGCCAATGGACGAACACTGAAGCTTTCTTT	CASSQWTNTEAFF
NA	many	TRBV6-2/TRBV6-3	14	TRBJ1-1	TGTGCCAGCAGTTACCCCGGAGATGGCACTGAAGCTTTCTTT	CASSYPGDGTEAFF
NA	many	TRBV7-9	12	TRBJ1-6	TGTGCCAGCAGCCAAGGCAATTCACCCCTCCACTTT	CASSQGNSPLHF
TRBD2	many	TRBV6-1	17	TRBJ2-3	TGTGCCAGCAATTCGGCGAGGACTAGCGGGGTCACAGATACGCAGTATTTT	CASNSARTSGVTDTQYF
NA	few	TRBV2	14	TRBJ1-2	TGTGCCAGCAGGGGCGGCGGAAACCTCTATGGCTACACCTTC	CASRGGGNLYGYTF
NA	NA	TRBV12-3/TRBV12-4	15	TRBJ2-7	TGTGCCAGCAGTTTATGGAGGGACCGAGACTACGAGCAGTACTTC	CASSLWRDRDYEQYF
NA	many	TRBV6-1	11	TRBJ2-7	TGTGCCAGCAGCCAGGGAAACGAGCAGTACTTC	CASSQGNEQYF